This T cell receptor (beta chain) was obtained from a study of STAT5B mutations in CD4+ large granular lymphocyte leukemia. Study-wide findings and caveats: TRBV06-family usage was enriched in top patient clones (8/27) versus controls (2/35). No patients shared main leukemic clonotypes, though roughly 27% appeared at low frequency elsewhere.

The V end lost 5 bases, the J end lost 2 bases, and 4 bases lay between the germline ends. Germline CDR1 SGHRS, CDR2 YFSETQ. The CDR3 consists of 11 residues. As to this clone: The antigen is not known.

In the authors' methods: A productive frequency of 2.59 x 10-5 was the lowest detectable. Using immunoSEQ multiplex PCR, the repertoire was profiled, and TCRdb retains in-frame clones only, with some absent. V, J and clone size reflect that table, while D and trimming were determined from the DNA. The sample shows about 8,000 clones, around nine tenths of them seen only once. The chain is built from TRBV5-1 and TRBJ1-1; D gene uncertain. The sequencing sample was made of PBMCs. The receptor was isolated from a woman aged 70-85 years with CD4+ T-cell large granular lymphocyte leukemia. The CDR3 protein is CASSLNTEAFF. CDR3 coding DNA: TGCGCCAGCAGTTTAAACACTGAAGCTTTCTTT. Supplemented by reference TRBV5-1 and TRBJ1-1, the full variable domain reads KAGVTQTPRYLIKTRGQQVTLSCSPISGHRSVSWYQQTPGQGLQFLFEYFSETQRNKGNFPGRFSGRQFSNSRSEMNVSTLELGDSALYLCASSLNTEAFFGQGTRLTVV.